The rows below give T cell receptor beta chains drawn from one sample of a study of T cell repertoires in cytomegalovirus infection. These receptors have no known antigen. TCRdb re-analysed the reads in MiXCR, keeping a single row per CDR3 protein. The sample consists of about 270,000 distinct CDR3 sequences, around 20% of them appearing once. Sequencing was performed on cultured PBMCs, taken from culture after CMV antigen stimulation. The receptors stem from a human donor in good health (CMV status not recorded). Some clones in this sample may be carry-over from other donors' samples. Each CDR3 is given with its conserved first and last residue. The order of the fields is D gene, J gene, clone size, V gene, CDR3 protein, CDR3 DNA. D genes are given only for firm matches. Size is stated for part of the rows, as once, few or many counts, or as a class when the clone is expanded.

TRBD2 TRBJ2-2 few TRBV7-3 CASSPKGLAGVGDTGELFF TGTGCCAGCAGCCCCAAAGGACTAGCGGGAGTAGGGGACACCGGGGAGCTGTTTTTT
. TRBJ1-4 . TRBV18 CASSDGHGEKLFF TGTGCCAGCTCGGACGGACATGGTGAAAAACTGTTTTTT
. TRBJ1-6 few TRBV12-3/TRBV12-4 CASSLRSGRINSPLHF TGTGCCAGCAGTTTAAGGTCCGGCAGAATTAATTCACCCCTCCACTTT
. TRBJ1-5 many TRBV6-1 CASSRGGAGQPQHF TGTGCCAGCAGCCGCGGGGGCGCAGGTCAGCCCCAGCATTTT
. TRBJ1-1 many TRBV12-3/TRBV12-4 CASSQRRTEAFF TGTGCCAGCAGCCAGCGGCGCACTGAAGCTTTCTTT
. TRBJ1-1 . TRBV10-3 CAISESPNTEAFF TGTGCCATCAGTGAAAGCCCGAACACTGAAGCTTTCTTT
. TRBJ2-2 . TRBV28 CASGWRRGLDTGELFF TGTGCCAGCGGATGGCGGAGGGGGTTGGACACCGGGGAGCTGTTTTTT
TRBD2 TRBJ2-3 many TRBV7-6 CASSRTGTSGSKSDTQYF TGTGCCAGCAGCAGAACCGGGACTAGCGGGAGTAAGTCAGATACGCAGTATTTT
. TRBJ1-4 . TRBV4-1 CASSQFGQTNEKLFF TGCGCCAGCAGCCAATTTGGACAGACTAATGAAAAACTGTTTTTT
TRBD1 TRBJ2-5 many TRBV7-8 CASSLGTGGGETQYF TGTGCCAGCAGCTTAGGGACAGGGGGCGGTGAGACCCAGTACTTC
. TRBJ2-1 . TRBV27 CASSSSPRGEQFF TGTGCCAGCAGTTCATCACCGAGGGGTGAGCAGTTCTTC
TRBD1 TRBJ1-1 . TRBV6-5 CASSPATGITEAFF TGTGCCAGCAGTCCCGCGACAGGGATCACTGAAGCTTTCTTT
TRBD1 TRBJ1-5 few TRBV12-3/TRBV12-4 CASSFGKGAGQPQHF TGTGCCAGCAGTTTTGGTAAGGGGGCGGGTCAGCCCCAGCATTTT
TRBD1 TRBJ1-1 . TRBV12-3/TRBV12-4 CASSSSGGKTEAFF TGTGCCAGCAGTTCATCAGGGGGCAAGACTGAAGCTTTCTTT
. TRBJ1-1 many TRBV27 CASSLGQEAFF TGTGCCAGCAGTCTCGGCCAAGAAGCTTTCTTT
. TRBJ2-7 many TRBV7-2 CASSLGIHYEQYF TGTGCCAGCAGCTTAGGTATCCACTACGAGCAGTACTTC
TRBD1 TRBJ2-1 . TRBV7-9 CASSLSSLATGGYEQFF TGTGCCAGCAGCCTCTCATCACTAGCGACAGGGGGCTATGAGCAGTTCTTC
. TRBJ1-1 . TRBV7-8 CASSLVLSGTEAFF TGTGCCAGCAGCTTAGTTTTGAGTGGAACTGAAGCTTTCTTT
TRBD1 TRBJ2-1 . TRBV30 CAWSPPGQGPGEQFF TGTGCCTGGAGCCCACCGGGACAGGGGCCGGGTGAGCAGTTCTTC
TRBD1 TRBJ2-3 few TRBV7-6 CASSPWGRGTDTQYF TGTGCCAGCAGCCCTTGGGGCAGGGGGACAGATACGCAGTATTTT
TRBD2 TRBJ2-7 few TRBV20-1 CSARDLIRASGIGEYEQYF TGCAGTGCTAGAGATCTGATACGCGCGAGCGGGATAGGGGAATACGAGCAGTACTTC
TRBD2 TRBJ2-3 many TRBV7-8 CASSLEGTSFTDTQYF TGTGCCAGCAGCTTAGAAGGGACTAGTTTTACAGATACGCAGTATTTT
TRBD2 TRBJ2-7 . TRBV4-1 CASSRLAGGNYEQYF TGCGCCAGCAGCCGACTAGCGGGTGGAAACTACGAGCAGTACTTC
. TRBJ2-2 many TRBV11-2 CASSSRTKPTGELFF TGTGCCAGCAGCTCTAGGACCAAGCCCACCGGGGAGCTGTTTTTT
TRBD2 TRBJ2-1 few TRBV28 CASRSLAGWYNEQFF TGTGCCAGCAGATCCCTAGCGGGTTGGTACAATGAGCAGTTCTTC
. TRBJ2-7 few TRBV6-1 CASSELGREYEQYF TGTGCCAGCAGTGAATTGGGCAGGGAGTACGAGCAGTACTTC
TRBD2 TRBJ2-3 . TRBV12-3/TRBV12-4 CASSFSGRSDTQYF TGTGCCAGCAGTTTCAGCGGGAGATCAGATACGCAGTATTTT
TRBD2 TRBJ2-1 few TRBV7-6 CASSLGVGGDEQFF TGTGCCAGCAGCCTTGGGGTGGGGGGGGATGAGCAGTTCTTC
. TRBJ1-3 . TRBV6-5 CASSYSRGGVGGNTIYF TGTGCCAGCAGTTACTCGAGGGGGGGTGTAGGAGGAAACACCATATATTTT
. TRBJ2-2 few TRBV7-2 CASSLGRPGTGELFF TGTGCCAGCAGCTTAGGTCGGCCGGGCACCGGGGAGCTGTTTTTT
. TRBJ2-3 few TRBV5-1 CASGSVGTTDTQYF TGCGCCAGCGGAAGCGTGGGGACCACAGATACGCAGTATTTT
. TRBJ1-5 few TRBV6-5 CASSYSGGSNQPQHF TGTGCCAGCAGTTACTCAGGGGGTAGCAATCAGCCCCAGCATTTT
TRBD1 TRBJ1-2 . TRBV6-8 CASRPPGTGPNYGYTF TGTGCCAGCAGGCCCCCCGGGACAGGCCCTAACTATGGCTACACCTTC
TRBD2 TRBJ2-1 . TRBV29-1 CSVEAAGSFNEQFF TGCAGCGTTGAGGCAGCGGGAAGTTTTAATGAGCAGTTCTTC
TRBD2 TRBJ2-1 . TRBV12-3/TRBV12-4 CASSFPSGRRNEQFF TGTGCCAGCAGTTTTCCTAGCGGGAGGAGGAATGAGCAGTTCTTC
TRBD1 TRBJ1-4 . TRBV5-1 CASSTGTVDEKLFF TGCGCCAGCAGCACGGGGACAGTAGATGAAAAACTGTTTTTT
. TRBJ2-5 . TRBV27 CASSLMRGETQYF TGTGCCAGCAGTTTAATGAGGGGAGAGACCCAGTACTTC
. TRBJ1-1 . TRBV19 CASSIYGGAEAFF TGTGCCAGTAGTATATATGGGGGGGCTGAAGCTTTCTTT
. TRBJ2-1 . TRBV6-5 CASSYDSDWGNNEQFF TGTGCCAGCAGTTACGACTCAGACTGGGGCAACAATGAGCAGTTCTTC
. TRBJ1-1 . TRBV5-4 CASSWDSMNTEAFF TGTGCCAGCAGCTGGGACTCTATGAACACTGAAGCTTTCTTT
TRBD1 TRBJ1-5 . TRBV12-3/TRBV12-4 CASSRDDQGVQPQHF TGTGCCAGCAGCCGAGATGATCAGGGGGTTCAGCCCCAGCATTTT
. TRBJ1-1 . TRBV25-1 CASSESAGHIFRNTEAFF TGTGCCAGCAGTGAATCCGCAGGGCACATCTTTCGAAACACTGAAGCTTTCTTT
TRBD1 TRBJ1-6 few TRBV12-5 CASGRTGLDSPLHF TGTGCTAGTGGCCGGACAGGGCTGGATTCACCCCTCCACTTT
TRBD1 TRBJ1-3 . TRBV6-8 CGAGGTGFSGNTIYF TGTGGAGCCGGGGGGACAGGATTTTCTGGAAACACCATATATTTT
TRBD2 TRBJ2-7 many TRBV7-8 CASSATPGTRAYEQYF TGTGCCAGCAGCGCCACTCCCGGGACTAGAGCCTACGAGCAGTACTTC
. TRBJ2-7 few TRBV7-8 CASSKLTAGGDSAYEQYF TGTGCCAGCAGTAAGCTTACGGCCGGAGGGGACAGCGCCTACGAGCAGTACTTC
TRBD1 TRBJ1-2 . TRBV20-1 CSARDPGQGRYTF TGCAGTGCTAGAGACCCGGGACAGGGACGCTACACCTTC
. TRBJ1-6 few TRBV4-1 CASSQEGSSYNSPLHF TGCGCCAGCAGCCAAGAGGGGAGCTCCTATAATTCACCCCTCCACTTT
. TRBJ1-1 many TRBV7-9 CASSLTSHGGAFF TGTGCCAGCAGCTTAACATCCCACGGAGGAGCTTTCTTT
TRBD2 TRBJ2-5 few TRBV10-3 CAIRDGLRDASGTISQETQYF TGTGCCATCAGGGATGGGTTGAGGGATGCTAGCGGGACGATCTCCCAAGAGACCCAGTACTTC
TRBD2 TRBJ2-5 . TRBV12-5 CASGFGGGETQYF TGTGCTAGTGGTTTCGGCGGGGGGGAGACCCAGTACTTC
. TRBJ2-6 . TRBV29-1 CSAGKSGANVLTF TGCAGCGCCGGGAAATCTGGGGCCAACGTCCTGACTTTC
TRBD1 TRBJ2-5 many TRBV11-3 CASSSDREEAQYF TGTGCCAGCAGCTCGGACAGGGAAGAAGCCCAGTACTTC
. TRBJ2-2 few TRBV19 CASHLGQNTGELFF TGTGCCAGTCACCTCGGGCAGAACACCGGGGAGCTGTTTTTT
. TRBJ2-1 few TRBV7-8 CASKSLVAGAYNEQFF TGTGCCAGCAAATCGTTGGTAGCAGGGGCCTACAATGAGCAGTTCTTC
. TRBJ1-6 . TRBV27 CASSSYLGTRLHF TGTGCCAGCAGTTCCTATTTGGGTACCCGCCTCCACTTT
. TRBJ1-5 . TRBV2 CASARDGGDLPQHF TGTGCCAGCGCGAGGGACGGCGGGGATTTACCCCAGCATTTT
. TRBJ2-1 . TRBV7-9 CASSTSRGLGYNEQFF TGTGCCAGCAGCACAAGCCGGGGACTGGGCTACAATGAGCAGTTCTTC